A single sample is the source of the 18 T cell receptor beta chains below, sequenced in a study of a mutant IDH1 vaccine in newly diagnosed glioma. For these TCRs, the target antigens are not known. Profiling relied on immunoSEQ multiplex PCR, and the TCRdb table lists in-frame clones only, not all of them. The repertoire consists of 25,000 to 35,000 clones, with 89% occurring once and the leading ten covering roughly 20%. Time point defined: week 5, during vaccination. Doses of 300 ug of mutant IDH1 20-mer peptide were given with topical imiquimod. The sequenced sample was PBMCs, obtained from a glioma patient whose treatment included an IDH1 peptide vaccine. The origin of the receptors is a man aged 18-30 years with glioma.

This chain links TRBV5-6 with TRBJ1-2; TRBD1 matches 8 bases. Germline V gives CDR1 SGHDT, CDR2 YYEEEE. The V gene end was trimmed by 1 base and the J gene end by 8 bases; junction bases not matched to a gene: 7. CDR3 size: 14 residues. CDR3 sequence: CASSLRQGARGYTF. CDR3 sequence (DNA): TGTGCCAGCAGCTTGAGGCAGGGGGCGCGGGGCTACACCTTC.

The CDR3 DNA sequence: TGTGCCAGCAGTCCGATTATGTCGAACACTGAAGCTTTCTTT. This codes for CASSPIMSNTEAFF. J is TRBJ1-1 and V is TRBV27; no reliable D call. The CDR3 is 14 residues long. Germline V gives CDR1 MNHEY, CDR2 SMNVEV (reference sequence). V lost 5 bases and J 1 base, leaving 11 bases between the germline ends.

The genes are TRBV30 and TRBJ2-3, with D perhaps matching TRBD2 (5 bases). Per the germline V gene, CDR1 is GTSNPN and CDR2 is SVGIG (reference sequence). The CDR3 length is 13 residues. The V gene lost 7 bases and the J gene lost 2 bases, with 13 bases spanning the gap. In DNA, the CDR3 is TGTGCCTCAAATAGCGTTCCCACAGATACGCAGTATTTT. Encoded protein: CASNSVPTDTQYF.

The CDR3 region has the DNA TGCGCCAGCAGCCAAGAAAACAGTGAGCCCTCCTACGAGCAGTACTTC. It is translated as CASSQENSEPSYEQYF. This chain joins TRBV4-3 and TRBJ2-7; D ambiguous. The V and J ends lost 0 bases and 0 bases respectively, with 12 bases between them. This CDR3 contains 16 residues. Per the germline V gene, CDR1 is LGHNA and CDR2 is YSLEER.

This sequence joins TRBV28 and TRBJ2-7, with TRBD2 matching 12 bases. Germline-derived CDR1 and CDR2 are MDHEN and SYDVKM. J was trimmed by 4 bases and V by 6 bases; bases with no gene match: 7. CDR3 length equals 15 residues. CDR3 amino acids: CASRSLAGGLYEQYF. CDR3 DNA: TGTGCCAGCAGGTCACTAGCGGGAGGCCTGTACGAGCAGTACTTC. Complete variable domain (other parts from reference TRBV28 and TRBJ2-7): DVKVTQSSRYLVKRTGEKVFLECVQDMDHENMFWYRQDPGLGLRLIYFSYDVKMKEKGDIPEGYSVSREKKERFSLILESASTNQTSMYLCASRSLAGGLYEQYFGPGTRLTVT.

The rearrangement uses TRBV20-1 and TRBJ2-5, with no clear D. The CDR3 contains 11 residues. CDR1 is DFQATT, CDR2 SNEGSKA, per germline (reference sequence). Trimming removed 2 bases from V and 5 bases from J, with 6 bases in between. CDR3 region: CSARRMETQYF. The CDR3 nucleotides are TGCAGTGCTAGAAGAATGGAGACCCAGTACTTC.

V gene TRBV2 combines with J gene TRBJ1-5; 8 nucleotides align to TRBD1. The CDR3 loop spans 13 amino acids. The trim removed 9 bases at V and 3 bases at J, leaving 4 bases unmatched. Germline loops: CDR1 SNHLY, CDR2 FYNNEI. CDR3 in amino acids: CASGQGPNQPQHF. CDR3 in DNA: TGTGCCAGTGGACAGGGCCCCAATCAGCCCCAGCATTTT. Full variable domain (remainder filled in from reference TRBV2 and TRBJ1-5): EPEVTQTPSHQVTQMGQEVILRCVPISNHLYFYWYRQILGQKVEFLVSFYNNEISEKSEIFDDQFSVERPDGSNFTLKIRSTKLEDSAMYFCASGQGPNQPQHFGDGTRLSIL.

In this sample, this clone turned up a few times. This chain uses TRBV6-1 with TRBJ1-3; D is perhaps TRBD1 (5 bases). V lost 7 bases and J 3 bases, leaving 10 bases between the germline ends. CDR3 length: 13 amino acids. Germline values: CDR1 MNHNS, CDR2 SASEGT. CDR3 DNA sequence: TGTGCCAGCACCCCAGGGTATGGAAACACCATATATTTT. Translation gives CASTPGYGNTIYF.

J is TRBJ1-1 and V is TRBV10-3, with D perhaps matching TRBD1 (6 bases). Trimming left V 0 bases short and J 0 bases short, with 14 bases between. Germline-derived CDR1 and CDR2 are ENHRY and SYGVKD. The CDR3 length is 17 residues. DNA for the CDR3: TGTGCCATCAGTGAGTCGACTCGGGCAGGGGTGAACACTGAAGCTTTCTTT. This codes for CAISESTRAGVNTEAFF.

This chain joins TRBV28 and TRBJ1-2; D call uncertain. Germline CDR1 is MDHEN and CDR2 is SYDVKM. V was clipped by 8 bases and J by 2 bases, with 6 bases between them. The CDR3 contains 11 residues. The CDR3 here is CASGKNYGYTF. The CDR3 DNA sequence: TGTGCCAGCGGGAAGAACTATGGCTACACCTTC.

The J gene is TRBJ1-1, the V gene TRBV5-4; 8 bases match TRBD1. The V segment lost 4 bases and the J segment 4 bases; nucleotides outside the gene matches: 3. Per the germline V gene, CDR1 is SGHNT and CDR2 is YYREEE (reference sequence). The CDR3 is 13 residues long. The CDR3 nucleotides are TGTGCCAGCAGCCCCAGGGGGCGCACTGAAGCTTTCTTT. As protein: CASSPRGRTEAFF.

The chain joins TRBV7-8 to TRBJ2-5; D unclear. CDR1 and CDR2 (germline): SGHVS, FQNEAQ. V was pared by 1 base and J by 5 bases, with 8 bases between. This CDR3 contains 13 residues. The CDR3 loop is CASSLGARETQYF. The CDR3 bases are TGTGCCAGCAGCTTAGGGGCCCGGGAGACCCAGTACTTC.

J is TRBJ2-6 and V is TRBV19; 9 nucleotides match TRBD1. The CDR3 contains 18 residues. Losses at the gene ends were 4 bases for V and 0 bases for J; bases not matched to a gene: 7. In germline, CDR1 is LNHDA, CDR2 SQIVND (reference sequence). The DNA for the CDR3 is TGTGCCAGTAGTACACCGGGACAGGGTGTCTCTGGGGCCAACGTCCTGACTTTC. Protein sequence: CASSTPGQGVSGANVLTF.

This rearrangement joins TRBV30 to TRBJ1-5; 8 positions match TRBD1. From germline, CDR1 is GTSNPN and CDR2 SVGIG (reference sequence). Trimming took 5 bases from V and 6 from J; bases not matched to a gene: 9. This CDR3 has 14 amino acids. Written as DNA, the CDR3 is TGTGCCTGGGCGACAGGGGTGGGCGGTCAGCCCCAGCATTTT. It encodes CAWATGVGGQPQHF.

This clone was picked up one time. The CDR3 sequence: CASSQAWGQTYEQYF. The CDR3 DNA is TGCGCCAGCAGCCAAGCCTGGGGGCAAACCTACGAGCAGTACTTC. V gene TRBV4-3 combines with J gene TRBJ2-7, with a tentative D call TRBD1 (6 bases). Germline V gives CDR1 LGHNA, CDR2 YSLEER. The germline V and J ends were trimmed by 1 base and 2 bases, with 12 bases remaining between them. The CDR3 sequence is 15 residues long.

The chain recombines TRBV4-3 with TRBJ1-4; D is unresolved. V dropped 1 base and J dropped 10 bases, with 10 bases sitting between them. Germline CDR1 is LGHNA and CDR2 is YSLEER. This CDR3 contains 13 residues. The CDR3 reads CASSQVTAGKLFF. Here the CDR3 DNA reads TGCGCCAGCAGCCAAGTCACAGCGGGAAAACTGTTTTTT.

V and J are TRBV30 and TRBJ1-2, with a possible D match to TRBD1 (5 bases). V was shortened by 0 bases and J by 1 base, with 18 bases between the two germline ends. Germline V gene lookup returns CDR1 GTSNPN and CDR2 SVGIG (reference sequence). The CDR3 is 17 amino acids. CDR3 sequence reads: CAWSVRGAGKVNYGYTF. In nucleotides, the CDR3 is TGTGCCTGGAGTGTACGTGGGGCCGGGAAGGTTAACTATGGCTACACCTTC.

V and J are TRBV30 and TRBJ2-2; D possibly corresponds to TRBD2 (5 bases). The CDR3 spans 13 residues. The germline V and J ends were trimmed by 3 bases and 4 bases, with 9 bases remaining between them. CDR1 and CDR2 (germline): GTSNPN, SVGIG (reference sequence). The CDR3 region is CAWSSGVTGELFF. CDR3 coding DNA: TGTGCCTGGAGCTCCGGGGTCACCGGGGAGCTGTTTTTT.